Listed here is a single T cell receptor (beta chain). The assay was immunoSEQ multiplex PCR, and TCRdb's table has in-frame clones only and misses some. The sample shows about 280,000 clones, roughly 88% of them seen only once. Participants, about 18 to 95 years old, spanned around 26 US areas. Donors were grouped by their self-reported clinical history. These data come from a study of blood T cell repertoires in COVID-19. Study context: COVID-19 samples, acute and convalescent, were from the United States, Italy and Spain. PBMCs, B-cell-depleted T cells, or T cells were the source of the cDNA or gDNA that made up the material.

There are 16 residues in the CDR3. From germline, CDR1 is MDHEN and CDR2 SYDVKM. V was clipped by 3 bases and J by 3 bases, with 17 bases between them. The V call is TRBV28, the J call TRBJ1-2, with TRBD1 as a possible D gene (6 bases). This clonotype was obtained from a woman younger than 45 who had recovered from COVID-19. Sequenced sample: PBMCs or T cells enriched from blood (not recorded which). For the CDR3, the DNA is TGTGCCAGCAGTTTCTTTGGGGGGGCAGTGGACTATGGCTACACCTTC. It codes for CASSFFGGAVDYGYTF.